The clone carrying this T cell receptor beta chain was seen only a few times. Its antigen is currently unknown. This specimen comes from a study of human T cells and chemical hapten exposure. Turning to the study itself: Alopecia universalis, totalis or areata was present in patients who were mostly female.

From the RACE reads, TCRdb called clonotypes with MiXCR, one entry per CDR3 protein. The sample holds 250,000 or so distinct CDR3 sequences, about 8.1% seen once. Study-level points and caveats: Expanded TCRs produced significantly more large CDR3 similarity clusters than controls did.

The CDR3 contains 14 residues. The V end was cut by 6 bases, the J end by 7 bases, with 19 bases between. Time point noted: pre-sensitization, week 0. Described treatment: therapeutic diphenylcyclopropenone sensitization with weekly scalp DPC. Sequenced material: whole blood, taken in connection with sensitization to the hapten diphenylcyclopropenone (DPC). The chain links TRBV12-3 or TRBV12-4 to TRBJ2-7; D unresolved. The TCR comes from a woman aged 40 to 55 with alopecia areata. Some clones in this sample may be carry-over from other donors' samples. This chain's CDR3 is CASSLRLAEGEQYF. The CDR3 DNA follows: TGTGCCAGCAGCTTAAGGCTCGCGGAAGGAGAGCAGTACTTC.